This T cell receptor (beta chain) was found in a study of blood T cells in healthy people across ages. This CDR3 comprises 14 residues. Germline V gives CDR1 PRHDT, CDR2 FYEKMQ (reference sequence). V lost 5 bases, J lost 4 bases, and 7 bases stayed unmatched. With each sample, at least 6 micrograms of total RNA were extracted. Together with a sample-barcoded 5' primer, a J-beta primer mix was included in a second PCR lasting about 7 to 11 cycles. Template switching added a 12-random-nucleotide identifier to every cDNA molecule. CDR3-containing paired-end reads numbering at least 2.5 million came from each sample. MiXCR, run by TCRdb on the 5' RACE reads, gives a single entry per CDR3 protein. The sample consists of some 780,000 distinct CDR3 sequences, around 50% of them appearing once. This clonotype has just a few counts.

J is TRBJ2-7 and V is TRBV13; 8 bases are a match to TRBD2. Sequencing was performed on blood. The receptor was isolated from a man in his forties in good health. The CDR3 bases are TGTGCCAGCAGCCCGCAGCGGGGGAGTTACGAGCAGTACTTC. Amino acids: CASSPQRGSYEQYF.